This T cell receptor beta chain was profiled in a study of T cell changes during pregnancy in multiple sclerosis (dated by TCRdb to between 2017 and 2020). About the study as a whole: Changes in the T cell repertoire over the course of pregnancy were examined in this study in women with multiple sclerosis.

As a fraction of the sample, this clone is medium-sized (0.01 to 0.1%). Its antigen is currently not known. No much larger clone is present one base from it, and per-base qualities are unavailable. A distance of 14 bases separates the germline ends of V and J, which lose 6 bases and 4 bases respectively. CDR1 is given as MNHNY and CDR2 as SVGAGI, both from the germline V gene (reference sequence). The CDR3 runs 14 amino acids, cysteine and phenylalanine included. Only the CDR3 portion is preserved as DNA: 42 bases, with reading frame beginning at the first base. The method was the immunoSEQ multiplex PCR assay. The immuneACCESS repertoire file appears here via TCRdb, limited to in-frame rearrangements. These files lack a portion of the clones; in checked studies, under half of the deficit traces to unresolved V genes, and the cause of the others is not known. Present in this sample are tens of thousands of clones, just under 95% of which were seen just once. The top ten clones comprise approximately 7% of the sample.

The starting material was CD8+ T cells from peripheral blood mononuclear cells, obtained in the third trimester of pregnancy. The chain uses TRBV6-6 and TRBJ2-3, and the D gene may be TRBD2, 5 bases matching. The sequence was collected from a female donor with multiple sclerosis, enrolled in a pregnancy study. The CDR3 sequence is CASSRGVEADTQYF. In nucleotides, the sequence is TGTGCCAGCAGCCGGGGTGTTGAGGCAGATACGCAGTATTTT.